This T cell receptor (beta chain) stems from a study of post-analysis software for immune sequencing data. Across the study: As for disease course, relapsing-remitting, secondary progressive and progressive-relapsing multiple sclerosis were all included.

Of note for this clonotype: Its antigen is as yet unknown.

Notes on the study in general: Samples sharing a preparation batch grouped tightly together when assessed by F measure. Multiple sclerosis patients showed significantly lower normalized Chao1 diversity than controls did.

Unique molecular identifiers were present in the TCR beta cDNA libraries. The yield from around 1 to 10 million T cells was roughly 0.5 million cDNA molecules in total. One entry per CDR3 protein results from TCRdb running MiXCR on the PCR reads. The sample lists some 800,000 distinct CDR3 sequences, about 43% occurring once. This clonotype was obtained from a girl under 18 with multiple sclerosis. The specimen sequenced was blood.

The CDR3 is CASSFGGGPSGDTQYF. The CDR3 DNA sequence: TGTGCCAGCAGTTTCGGGGGAGGGCCTAGTGGAGATACGCAGTATTTT. The chain is built from TRBV12-3 or TRBV12-4 and TRBJ2-3; 7 bases are shared with TRBD2. This CDR3 has 16 residues. V trimming: 3 bases; J trimming: 5 bases; junction bases outside the gene matches: 11.